The 20 T cell receptor beta chains listed next were all sequenced from one sample in a study of CD8+CD57+ T cells in acquired aplastic anemia. Both TCR beta VDJ combination and CDR3 sequence profiling were carried out. Genomic DNA was the template for this profiling. TCRdb ran MiXCR on the reads and lists one entry per CDR3 protein. The sample holds hundreds of thousands of distinct CDR3 sequences, roughly a third seen once. Sequencing was done on patients that had shown CD8+CD57+ cell expansion by flow cytometry. Sequenced material: sorted CD4+, CD8+, or CD8+CD57+ T cells (not recorded which) from PBMCs. Receptor source: a human donor with aplastic anemia.

The chain combines TRBV5-5 with TRBJ2-7; the D is unclear. The V and J ends lost 2 bases and 0 bases respectively, with 9 bases between them. Per germline, CDR1 SGHKS and CDR2 YYEKEE (reference sequence). The CDR3 is 14 amino acids. The CDR3 loop reads CASSLLWTSYEQYF. CDR3 sequence (DNA): TGTGCCAGCAGCTTATTATGGACCTCCTACGAGCAGTACTTC.

This clonotype was recorded at least ten times. V gene TRBV7-9 combines with J gene TRBJ1-5, with TRBD1 identical over 7 bases. CDR3 size: 14 residues. CDR1 SEHNR and CDR2 FQNEAQ come from the germline V gene (reference sequence). Trimming cost V 3 bases and J 4 bases; bases outside gene matches: 3. The DNA for the CDR3 is TGTGCCAGCAGCTTGGGGACAGTTAATCAGCCCCAGCATTTT. It yields the protein CASSLGTVNQPQHF.

In this sample, this clonotype turned up many times. V gene TRBV7-2 combines with J gene TRBJ2-7, with 9 bases identical to TRBD2. The CDR3 runs 15 residues. The trim removed 3 bases at V and 6 bases at J, leaving 9 bases unmatched. Germline values: CDR1 SGHTA, CDR2 FQGNSA. In DNA form, the CDR3 reads TGTGCCAGCAGCTTGGGCGGGAGGGGTTTCGGCGAGCAGTACTTC. Amino acid sequence: CASSLGGRGFGEQYF.

This clonotype has only a few counts. The chain joins TRBV7-2 to TRBJ2-5; TRBD2 aligns across 8 bases. CDR1 is SGHTA and CDR2 is FQGNSA in the germline V gene. The CDR3 loop spans 15 amino acids. V lost 5 bases to trimming and J lost 5 bases; unmatched junction nucleotides: 10. CDR3 coding DNA: TGTGCCAGCAGCCAAGCCCCGGGGGGGTACGAGACCCAGTACTTC. Translation gives CASSQAPGGYETQYF. Full variable domain (remainder filled in from reference TRBV7-2 and TRBJ2-5): GAGVSQSPSNKVTEKGKDVELRCDPISGHTALYWYRQSLGQGLEFLIYFQGNSAPDKSGLPSDRFSAERTGGSVSTLTIQRTQQEDSAVYLCASSQAPGGYETQYFGPGTRLLVL.

A few counts support this clonotype. The chain is built from TRBV4-3 and TRBJ1-2, with 7 bases matching TRBD1. V was clipped by 0 bases and J by 3 bases; unmatched bases: 4. There are 15 residues in the CDR3. Per germline, CDR1 LGHNA and CDR2 YSLEER. The CDR3 loop is CASSQDDRVDYGYTF. CDR3 DNA sequence: TGCGCCAGCAGCCAAGATGACAGGGTCGACTATGGCTACACCTTC.

This clonotype was observed at least ten times. The J gene is TRBJ1-6, the V gene TRBV9; D may be TRBD1 (6 bases). The CDR3 extends over 15 amino acids. CDR1 is SGDLS, CDR2 YYNGEE, per germline. V lost 0 bases, J lost 8 bases, and 12 bases lay in between. The CDR3 loop is CASSVAAAGDSPLHF. In DNA, the CDR3 is TGTGCCAGCAGCGTAGCCGCGGCAGGGGATTCACCCCTCCACTTT. Full variable domain (rest looked up from reference TRBV9 and TRBJ1-6): DSGVTQTPKHLITATGQRVTLRCSPRSGDLSVYWYQQSLDQGLQFLIQYYNGEERAKGNILERFSAQQFPDLHSELNLSSLELGDSALYFCASSVAAAGDSPLHFGNGTRLTVT.

There are many counts of this clonotype. V gene TRBV6-4 combines with J gene TRBJ2-7, with D possibly being TRBD2 (6 bases). Trimming took 2 bases from V and 6 from J, leaving 17 bases between them. Germline CDR1 reads MRHNA; CDR2 reads SNTAGT. The CDR3 consists of 15 residues. CDR3 in amino acids: CASSDGTGRSGEQYF. The CDR3 nucleotides read TGTGCCAGCAGTGACGGGACGGGGAGGTCAGGCGAGCAGTACTTC.

The V gene is TRBV30, the J gene TRBJ2-6; 11 positions agree with TRBD1. Germline lookup yields CDR1 GTSNPN and CDR2 SVGIG (reference sequence). V lost 2 bases to trimming and J lost 2 bases; unmatched junction nucleotides: 2. The CDR3 is 16 amino acids. The CDR3 DNA reads as TGTGCCTGGAGTAGGACAGGGGGCACTGGGGCCAACGTCCTGACTTTC. This codes for CAWSRTGGTGANVLTF.

The chain employs TRBV19 and TRBJ1-1, with 12 bases aligning to TRBD1. CDR3 length: 14 residues. The germline V gene encodes CDR1 LNHDA and CDR2 SQIVND (reference sequence). The trim removed 5 bases at V and 6 bases at J, leaving 4 bases unmatched. The CDR3 sequence: CASSAGQGAPEAFF. As DNA, the CDR3 is TGTGCCAGTAGTGCGGGACAGGGGGCCCCTGAAGCTTTCTTT.

The J gene is TRBJ2-1, the V gene TRBV11-2, with D uncertain. The CDR3 totals 16 residues. Germline V gene sequence: CDR1 SGHAT, CDR2 FQNNGV. V lost 1 base and J 2 bases, leaving 12 bases between the germline ends. CDR3 loop: CASSLGGVGAYNEQFF. The CDR3 DNA reads as TGTGCCAGCAGCTTAGGAGGCGTAGGTGCCTACAATGAGCAGTTCTTC.

This clonotype was detected many times. The gene calls are TRBV12-3 or TRBV12-4 and TRBJ1-2, with D possibly being TRBD1 (5 bases). V lost 3 bases and J 1 base, leaving 15 bases between the germline ends. This CDR3 spans 16 amino acids. CDR3 residues: CASSLGLRQYNYGYTF. Written as DNA, the CDR3 is TGTGCCAGCAGTTTGGGTCTGCGACAGTATAACTATGGCTACACCTTC.

This clonotype was counted between two and nine times. The V call is TRBV20-1, the J call TRBJ2-3; D is possibly TRBD1 (6 bases). CDR3 length: 12 amino acids. CDR1 and CDR2 from the germline V gene are DFQATT and SNEGSKA (reference sequence). Trimming stripped 6 bases from V and 3 bases from J, with 10 bases between. In DNA, the CDR3 is TGCAGTGCCACCGGGACAACAGATACGCAGTATTTT. Translation gives CSATGTTDTQYF.

The sample holds a few counts of this clonotype. CDR3 nucleotide sequence: TGTGCCAGTATCAGGACGGGTGGGAATACGCAGTATTTT. Encoded protein: CASIRTGGNTQYF. This chain connects TRBV10-3 to TRBJ2-3; D is unclear. This CDR3 spans 13 amino acids. V lost 10 bases and J lost 7, with 18 bases in between. Looked up from germline, CDR1 is ENHRY and CDR2 is SYGVKD.

The chain carries TRBV20-1 and TRBJ2-4, with D perhaps matching TRBD2 (6 bases). The ends were cut back, 2 bases at V and 8 bases at J, with 19 bases in the middle. The CDR3 covers 15 residues. CDR1 and CDR2 (germline): DFQATT, SNEGSKA (reference sequence). The CDR3 is CSARNFGGVVDIQYF. The CDR3 bases are TGCAGTGCTAGAAACTTCGGGGGAGTGGTGGACATTCAGTACTTC.

The chain combines TRBV27 with TRBJ2-7, with 8 bases aligning to TRBD2. Germline V gene data show CDR1 as MNHEY and CDR2 as SMNVEV (reference sequence). The length of the CDR3 is 14 residues. Trimming at V came to 11 bases and at J to 5 bases, leaving 14 bases not matched to a gene. The CDR3 loop reads CARYEGTSANEQYF. CDR3 in DNA: TGTGCCCGATATGAGGGGACTAGTGCAAACGAGCAGTACTTC.

The sample holds a few counts of this clonotype. The gene calls are TRBV10-3 and TRBJ2-3; weak D call: TRBD2 (5 bases). The germline CDR1 and CDR2 sequences are ENHRY and SYGVKD. This CDR3 is built from 16 residues. Between the trimmed V and J ends, which lost 10 bases and 0 bases, there was a span of 20 bases. CDR3 protein: CATNQLRASSTDTQYF. In DNA, the CDR3 is TGTGCCACAAATCAGTTGAGGGCCTCAAGCACAGATACGCAGTATTTT.

This clonotype has a count of ten or more. The chain couples TRBV19 to TRBJ1-1, with D uncertain. The germline V gene encodes CDR1 LNHDA and CDR2 SQIVND (reference sequence). Trimming shortened V by 3 bases and J by 4 bases, and 15 bases separated the two germline ends. The CDR3 contains 15 residues. CDR3 in amino acids: CASSIMGLGRTEAFF. The DNA for the CDR3 is TGTGCCAGTAGTATTATGGGTTTGGGTCGCACTGAAGCTTTCTTT.

The chain employs TRBV7-3 and TRBJ2-1; D unresolved. Germline V CDR1 and CDR2: SGHTA, FQGTGA. CDR3 length: 14 residues. The V end lost 0 bases, the J end lost 8 bases, and 11 bases lay between the germline ends. CDR3: CASSLTGPADEQFF. CDR3 in DNA: TGTGCCAGCAGCTTAACAGGACCGGCGGATGAGCAGTTCTTC.

This clonotype has just a few counts. The V call is TRBV29-1, the J call TRBJ2-1, with a weak D call TRBD1 (5 bases). The V end lost 2 bases, the J end lost 12 bases, and 11 bases lay between the germline ends. CDR1 and CDR2 from the germline V gene are SQVTM and ANQGSEA. This CDR3 is built from 11 residues. The CDR3 DNA reads as TGCAGCGTTGAACCAGGGCGCGGGCAGTTCTTC. It codes for CSVEPGRGQFF.

This clonotype appeared a few times. The J gene is TRBJ2-1, the V gene TRBV12-3 or TRBV12-4; D is ambiguous. The CDR3 runs to 13 residues. V lost 3 bases and J 7 bases, leaving 10 bases between the germline ends. The CDR3 loop is CASSLINGNEQFF. The CDR3 DNA follows: TGTGCCAGCAGTTTGATCAATGGTAATGAGCAGTTCTTC.